The T cell receptor (beta chain) under discussion was sequenced for a study of T-cell memory formation after mild COVID-19. Findings and caveats of the study: CD4/CD8 balance held among clones contracting day 15 to 85, and later expanders leaned CD4+. The finding that pre-infection memory included some responding clones suggested that cross-reactive memory joined.

V gave up 8 bases and J gave up 0 bases, with 11 bases separating them. This CDR3 has 14 amino acids. In germline, CDR1 is SGHTA, CDR2 FQGNSA. To note about this clonotype: The antigen is not known.

TCR alpha and TCR beta cDNA libraries carrying sample barcodes and UMIs were produced by 5'RACE using constant-segment primers. TCRdb independently ran MiXCR on the 5' RACE reads; one entry per CDR3 protein. The data contain about 390,000 distinct CDR3 sequences, about a sixth of them seen just once; the ten biggest clones take up about a fifth. The receptor comes from a man younger than 35 who had mild COVID-19 (a few samples of this study predate the infection). Cell type and time point are not known. The chain is built from TRBV7-2 and TRBJ1-3; D is uncertain. The specimen sequenced was PBMCs or a T cell subset sorted from them (not recorded which). CDR3 in DNA: TGTGCCAGCCGCTCCGGCCGCTCTGGAAACACCATATATTTT. Encoded protein: CASRSGRSGNTIYF. The full variable domain, with the rest looked up from reference TRBV7-2 and TRBJ1-3, is GAGVSQSPSNKVTEKGKDVELRCDPISGHTALYWYRQSLGQGLEFLIYFQGNSAPDKSGLPSDRFSAERTGGSVSTLTIQRTQQEDSAVYLCASRSGRSGNTIYFGEGSWLTVV.